The entry below describes one T cell receptor beta chain. No antigen is known for it. Trimming cost V 4 bases and J 4 bases, with 15 bases left between them. The CDR3 covers 14 residues. Germline V gives CDR1 SGDLS, CDR2 YYNGEE. The sample belongs to a study of cytomegalovirus exposure and HLA in healthy donors. Looking at the study overall: Later analysis reported that the roughly 130 validation repertoires shared the platform of the 650 to 700 first-cohort repertoires.

Study-wide points: Among the CMV-associated chains, a few were confirmed in vitro as specific for CMV antigens. The authors enumerated 150 to 200 TCR beta chains as linked to cytomegalovirus. That first-cohort TCR clusters tended to co-occur in the roughly 130 validation repertoires was found in a later analysis.

The data were produced by immunoSEQ multiplex PCR, yet TCRdb's version contains in-frame clones alone and is incomplete. The repertoire consists of some 140,000 clones, with about 83% occurring once and the leading ten covering over 1.3%. The J gene is TRBJ2-7, the V gene TRBV9; D not certain. This receptor was taken from a woman aged 30 to 39 in good health and CMV-seronegative. Sample: PBMCs. DNA of the CDR3: TGTGCCAGCAGCCCGGGTACCCCGACGTACGAGCAGTACTTC. As protein: CASSPGTPTYEQYF.